This note documents a single T cell receptor beta chain sequence. The target antigen is unknown. J was trimmed by 6 bases and V by 6 bases; bases with no gene match: 7. Looked up from germline, CDR1 is SGHRS and CDR2 is YFSETQ. The CDR3 spans 13 residues. This specimen comes from a study of cytomegalovirus exposure and HLA in healthy donors. Across the whole study: Membership in the Caucasian-associated ancestry cluster was found for about four fifths of 398 genotyped donors. The study, taken as a whole, reports: Accurate predictions that matched the HLA-A and HLA-B alleles of most subjects were reportedly made from TCR beta sequences.

PCR used 60 Vbeta primers and 13 Jbeta primers. The protocol was immunoSEQ multiplex PCR, while the TCRdb copy is restricted to in-frame clones and leaves out a portion. The sample consists of about 130,000 clones, 75% to 85% of them appearing once. The sample was PBMCs. The receptor was isolated from a woman between 40 and 50 years old in good health and CMV-seronegative. V is TRBV5-1 and J is TRBJ1-2; 8 positions match TRBD1. This chain's CDR3 is CASTLQDRDGYTF. CDR3 sequence (DNA): TGCGCCAGCACCCTTCAGGACAGGGATGGCTACACCTTC.